This T cell receptor (beta chain) was captured by sequencing in a study of cytomegalovirus exposure and HLA in healthy donors. Germline CDR1 SGHRS, CDR2 YFSETQ. Trimming pared 0 bases from V and 5 bases from J, leaving 8 bases between. The CDR3 runs to 13 residues. The PCR used 60 Vbeta and 13 Jbeta primers. Here immunoSEQ multiplex PCR was the method, and the copy in TCRdb shows in-frame clones only, minus some. The repertoire holds some 100,000 clones, with approximately 76% as singletons. This chain uses TRBV5-1 with TRBJ1-2, with D possibly being TRBD1 (5 bases). The sequencing sample was made of PBMCs. The sequence derives from a man over 45 in good health and CMV-seropositive. The CDR3, as DNA: TGCGCCAGCAGCTTGGGGGAGGGGTATGGCTACACCTTC. Its translation: CASSLGEGYGYTF.